This TCR beta chain was found in a study of OX40 agonist ivuxolimab in advanced cancers. Across the whole study: Partial responses were recorded for three patients, including one with hepatocellular carcinoma and two with cutaneous melanoma. Notes on the study in general: Partial responders dosed at 0.1-3.0 mg/kg displayed clonal expansion ranking among the lowest. CD8+ T cells averaged more expanded clones than CD4+.

Data came from immunoSEQ multiplex PCR; TCRdb stores just in-frame clones and leaves some out. The table lists approximately 77,000 clones, 85% to 95% of them singletons, with about 10% in the top ten. Sampled blood was obtained at baseline, cycle 4 day 1, and cycle 7 day 1. Comments on this clone: Antigen: not known.

Germline V gives CDR1 MNHNS, CDR2 SASEGT. CDR3 length: 15 amino acids. Trimming removed 6 bases from V and 2 bases from J; junction bases left unmatched: 6. The source material was CD4+ or CD8+ T cells sorted from blood, sampled in a trial of the OX40 agonist ivuxolimab. This TCR came from an adult with an advanced solid tumor such as melanoma, head and neck, liver or kidney cancer. The chain carries TRBV6-1 and TRBJ2-7; 11 nucleotides align to TRBD1. The CDR3 region is CASSAQDRGPYEQYF. CDR3 in DNA: TGTGCCAGCAGCGCCCAGGACAGGGGGCCCTACGAGCAGTACTTC.